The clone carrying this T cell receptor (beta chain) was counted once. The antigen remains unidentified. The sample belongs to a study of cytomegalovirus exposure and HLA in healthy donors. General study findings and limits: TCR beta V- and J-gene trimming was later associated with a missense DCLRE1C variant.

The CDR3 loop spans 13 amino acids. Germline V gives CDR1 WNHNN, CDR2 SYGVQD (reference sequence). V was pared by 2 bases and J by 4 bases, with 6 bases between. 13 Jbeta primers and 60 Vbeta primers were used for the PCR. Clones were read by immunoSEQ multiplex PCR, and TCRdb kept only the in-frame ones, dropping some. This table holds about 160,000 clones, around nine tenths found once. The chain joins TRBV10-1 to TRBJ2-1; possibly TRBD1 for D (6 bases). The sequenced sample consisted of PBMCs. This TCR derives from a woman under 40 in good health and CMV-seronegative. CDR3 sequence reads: CASSEGQYNEQFF. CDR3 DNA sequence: TGCGCCAGCAGTGAGGGACAGTACAATGAGCAGTTCTTC.